Following are 31 T cell receptor beta chains from one sample sequenced in a study of cytomegalovirus exposure and HLA in healthy donors. The PCR employed 60 Vbeta primers together with 13 Jbeta primers. Sequencing used immunoSEQ multiplex PCR; TCRdb keeps in-frame clones, though not all of them. The sample records approximately 150,000 clones, roughly 80% being singletons. Sequences were obtained from PBMCs. The receptors stem from a man aged 35 to 55 in good health and CMV-seropositive.

J is TRBJ2-7 and V is TRBV11-2, with a possible D match to TRBD2 (6 bases). The CDR3 totals 14 residues. Between the trimmed V and J ends, which lost 9 bases and 0 bases, there was a span of 15 bases. Germline lookup yields CDR1 SGHAT and CDR2 FQNNGV. The CDR3 nucleotides read TGTGCCAGTAAAATAGAGCGGGTCTCCTACGAGCAGTACTTC. Translation: CASKIERVSYEQYF.

This clone was counted only a few times. V is TRBV5-4 and J is TRBJ2-5; the match to TRBD1 covers 10 bases. With 4 bases clipped from V and 5 bases from J, the junction kept 11 bases outside the gene matches. This CDR3 has 16 residues. CDR1 SGHNT and CDR2 YYREEE come from the germline V gene (reference sequence). DNA for the CDR3: TGTGCCAGCAGCCTGAGTGTCGGACAGGGGGGCGAGACCCAGTACTTC. It yields the protein CASSLSVGQGGETQYF.

CDR3 in DNA: TGCAGCGTTCCAGACAGAAACTATGGCTACACCTTC. Protein sequence: CSVPDRNYGYTF. This chain links TRBV29-1 with TRBJ1-2; TRBD1 is a possible D gene (5 bases). Germline CDR1 and CDR2: SQVTM and ANQGSEA. V was shortened by 5 bases and J by 2 bases, with 9 bases between the two germline ends. The CDR3 spans 12 residues.

This clone was counted only a few times. This sequence joins TRBV4-2 and TRBJ2-3, with TRBD2 identical over 14 bases. The germline V gene has CDR1 LGHNA and CDR2 YNFKEQ. V shed 4 bases and J 5 bases; nucleotides not matched to a gene: 2. The CDR3 loop spans 15 amino acids. The CDR3 sequence is CASSRLAGGGDTQYF. Written as DNA, the CDR3 is TGTGCCAGCAGCCGACTAGCGGGAGGGGGAGATACGCAGTATTTT.

The V and J genes are TRBV19 and TRBJ2-5; perhaps TRBD1 as D (5 bases). Trimming removed 5 bases at V and 5 bases at J, with 15 bases between. The CDR3 contains 14 residues. Germline values: CDR1 LNHDA, CDR2 SQIVND (reference sequence). CDR3 in amino acids: CASSVGRDYETQYF. The DNA for the CDR3 is TGTGCCAGTAGTGTAGGCAGGGATTACGAGACCCAGTACTTC.

This clone was detected a few times. J is TRBJ2-5 and V is TRBV29-1; 14 nucleotides align to TRBD2. The CDR3 consists of 14 residues. The junction had 1 base not matched to a gene; V was cut back by 4 bases and J by 3 bases. Germline loops: CDR1 SQVTM, CDR2 ANQGSEA. The CDR3 DNA sequence: TGCAGCGTTGCGGGACTAGCGGGAGAAGAGACCCAGTACTTC. It yields the protein CSVAGLAGEETQYF. The variable domain in full, completed from reference TRBV29-1 and TRBJ2-5, reads SAVISQKPSRDICQRGTSLTIQCQVDSQVTMMFWYRQQPGQSLTLIATANQGSEATYESGFVIDKFPISRPNLTFSTLTVSNMSPEDSSIYLCSVAGLAGEETQYFGPGTRLLVL.

This clone was found once. V is TRBV27 and J is TRBJ2-2; no clear D gene. The germline V and J ends were trimmed by 5 bases and 6 bases, with 10 bases remaining between them. CDR3 length: 13 residues. CDR1 MNHEY and CDR2 SMNVEV come from the germline V gene (reference sequence). The CDR3 loop reads CASSPGVAGELFF. As DNA, the CDR3 is TGTGCCAGCAGTCCAGGTGTGGCCGGGGAGCTGTTTTTT.

The chain uses TRBV7-2 and TRBJ2-2; 7 bases fit TRBD2. CDR1 is SGHTA, CDR2 FQGNSA, per germline. The trim removed 3 bases at V and 1 base at J, leaving 2 bases unmatched. The CDR3 contains 15 residues. In DNA, the CDR3 is TGTGCCAGCAGCTTCTCTAGCGGGAACACCGGGGAGCTGTTTTTT. Protein sequence: CASSFSSGNTGELFF.

This sequence joins TRBV5-1 and TRBJ2-6, with D perhaps matching TRBD2 (5 bases). V gave up 0 bases and J gave up 2 bases, with 9 bases separating them. The germline gives CDR1 SGHRS, CDR2 YFSETQ. The CDR3 sequence is 16 residues long. The CDR3 loop is CASSLGSEAGANVLTF. The CDR3 nucleotides read TGCGCCAGCAGCTTGGGCTCGGAGGCTGGGGCCAACGTCCTGACTTTC.

V gene TRBV15 combines with J gene TRBJ1-4; TRBD1 is a possible D gene (5 bases). Germline CDR1 reads LNHNV; CDR2 reads YYDKDF (reference sequence). V lost 1 base to trimming and J lost 8 bases, with 17 bases between them. The CDR3 is 16 residues long. CDR3 sequence (DNA): TGTGCCACCAGCAGAGGAGGGACCCCGGGGGTAGAAAAACTGTTTTTT. Encoded protein: CATSRGGTPGVEKLFF.

The chain has TRBV5-5 and TRBJ1-5; 9 bases are a match to TRBD1. Trimming took 5 bases from V and 2 from J; bases not matched to a gene: 8. The CDR3 consists of 16 residues. Germline V gene sequence: CDR1 SGHKS, CDR2 YYEKEE (reference sequence). The CDR3 is CASRPGQGKGNQPQHF. CDR3 DNA sequence: TGTGCCAGCAGACCAGGACAGGGGAAGGGCAATCAGCCCCAGCATTTT.

The chain links TRBV6-5 to TRBJ2-2; D uncertain. The germline V gene has CDR1 MNHEY and CDR2 SVGAGI. The V end lost 6 bases, the J end lost 5 bases, and 10 bases lay between the germline ends. This CDR3 contains 13 residues. The CDR3 loop is CASRALLTGELFF. CDR3 nucleotides: TGTGCCAGCAGAGCGCTCTTGACCGGGGAGCTGTTTTTT.

In its sample, this clone was seen a few times. The rearrangement joins TRBV4-3 to TRBJ2-3; 8 bases match TRBD1. V was clipped by 1 base and J by 6 bases; unmatched bases: 3. Germline V lookup: CDR1 LGHNA, CDR2 YSLEER. The length of the CDR3 is 14 residues. The CDR3 DNA sequence: TGCGCCAGCAGCCAAGGAGGGGACAGGGATACGCAGTATTTT. It yields the protein CASSQGGDRDTQYF.

The chain uses TRBV6-4 and TRBJ2-3; 10 positions agree with TRBD2. Per the germline V gene, CDR1 is MRHNA and CDR2 is SNTAGT. V shed 2 bases, J shed 0 bases, and the junction held 2 bases outside the gene matches. This CDR3 has 16 amino acids. This chain's CDR3 is CASSDRAGGSTDTQYF. CDR3 nucleotide sequence: TGTGCCAGCAGTGACAGAGCGGGAGGGAGCACAGATACGCAGTATTTT.

V gene TRBV7-8 combines with J gene TRBJ2-5, with 8 positions matching TRBD2. Germline V gene lookup returns CDR1 SGHVS and CDR2 FQNEAQ. The V segment lost 7 bases and the J segment 2 bases; nucleotides outside the gene matches: 9. The CDR3 is 15 amino acids. The CDR3 reads CASTIGRVRQETQYF. DNA of the CDR3: TGTGCCAGCACCATCGGGAGGGTGCGTCAAGAGACCCAGTACTTC. The full variable domain, completed using reference TRBV7-8 and TRBJ2-5, is GAGVSQSPRYKVAKRGQDVALRCDPISGHVSLFWYQQALGQGPEFLTYFQNEAQLDKSGLPSDRFFAERPEGSVSTLKIQRTQQEDSAVYLCASTIGRVRQETQYFGPGTRLLVL.

The V and J genes are TRBV4-3 and TRBJ2-1; TRBD2 is a possible D gene (5 bases). CDR3 length: 12 amino acids. V lost 1 base to trimming and J lost 10 bases, with 8 bases between them. Germline V gene lookup returns CDR1 LGHNA and CDR2 YSLEER. CDR3 sequence: CASSQGGREQFF. The CDR3 nucleotides are TGCGCCAGCAGCCAAGGAGGGCGGGAGCAGTTCTTC.

The gene calls are TRBV29-1 and TRBJ2-7; tentative D call: TRBD2 (6 bases). The CDR3 sequence is 12 residues long. Germline-derived CDR1 and CDR2 are SQVTM and ANQGSEA. Trimming took off 4 bases at V and 4 bases at J, with 11 bases between the two ends. The CDR3 here is CSVGGGFYEQYF. The CDR3 DNA is TGCAGCGTTGGTGGGGGGTTTTACGAGCAGTACTTC.

This clone was picked up one time. The CDR3 loop is CASSSRSPLHF. The DNA of the CDR3 is TGTGCCAGCAGTTCGAGGTCACCCCTCCACTTT. The V and J genes are TRBV28 and TRBJ1-6; no clear D gene. The germline V gene encodes CDR1 MDHEN and CDR2 SYDVKM. V dropped 4 bases and J dropped 10 bases, with 5 bases sitting between them. The CDR3 totals 11 residues. Using reference TRBV28 and TRBJ1-6 for the parts outside the CDR3, the full variable domain is DVKVTQSSRYLVKRTGEKVFLECVQDMDHENMFWYRQDPGLGLRLIYFSYDVKMKEKGDIPEGYSVSREKKERFSLILESASTNQTSMYLCASSSRSPLHFGNGTRLTVT.

This clone has more than one count but fewer than ten. The genes are TRBV30 and TRBJ1-6; D perhaps matches TRBD1 (5 bases). V lost 3 bases and J lost 5, with 11 bases in between. Germline CDR1 and CDR2: GTSNPN and SVGIG (reference sequence). The CDR3 runs to 14 residues. The CDR3 DNA sequence: TGTGCCTGGAGAGGGGATTTGAATAATTCACCCCTCCACTTT. Translation gives CAWRGDLNNSPLHF.

This chain joins TRBV4-2 and TRBJ2-3; D is uncertain. CDR1 LGHNA and CDR2 YNFKEQ come from the germline V gene. The CDR3 loop spans 14 amino acids. V was clipped by 0 bases and J by 4 bases, with 8 bases between them. The CDR3, as DNA: TGTGCCAGCAGCCAAGATTGGCAAGCAGATACGCAGTATTTT. Its translation is CASSQDWQADTQYF.

This chain uses TRBV5-4 with TRBJ2-7, with a tentative D call TRBD2 (6 bases). CDR1 is SGHNT, CDR2 YYREEE, per germline (reference sequence). Trimming took off 4 bases at V and 6 bases at J, with 17 bases between the two ends. The CDR3 has 14 amino acids. CDR3 sequence (DNA): TGTGCCAGCAGCCCGGGACTCCCCCCTGCCGAGCAGTACTTC. Translation gives CASSPGLPPAEQYF.

The sample holds one count of this clone. V and J are TRBV9 and TRBJ2-1; 9 nucleotides match TRBD2. The germline CDR1 and CDR2 sequences are SGDLS and YYNGEE. The CDR3 consists of 15 residues. Trimming at V came to 0 bases and at J to 4 bases, leaving 2 bases not matched to a gene. The CDR3: CASSVGLAAYNEQFF. In nucleotides, the CDR3 is TGTGCCAGCAGCGTAGGACTAGCGGCTTACAATGAGCAGTTCTTC. The whole variable domain, remainder taken from reference TRBV9 and TRBJ2-1, is DSGVTQTPKHLITATGQRVTLRCSPRSGDLSVYWYQQSLDQGLQFLIQYYNGEERAKGNILERFSAQQFPDLHSELNLSSLELGDSALYFCASSVGLAAYNEQFFGPGTRLTVL.

This rearrangement joins TRBV14 to TRBJ2-4; 7 positions agree with TRBD2. V was clipped by 5 bases and J by 6 bases; unmatched bases: 1. CDR1 and CDR2 from the germline V gene are SGHDN and FVKESK. This CDR3 contains 12 residues. The CDR3 DNA follows: TGTGCCAGCAGCACTAGCGTAAACATTCAGTACTTC. The encoded protein is CASSTSVNIQYF.

V usage is TRBV5-5 and J usage is TRBJ1-2; TRBD1 agrees at 10 bases. V was clipped by 4 bases and J by 2 bases; unmatched bases: 2. The CDR3 has 14 amino acids. The V gene's germline CDR1 is SGHKS and CDR2 YYEKEE (reference sequence). The CDR3 region has the DNA TGTGCCAGCAGCGTGGGACAGGGGAACTATGGCTACACCTTC. It yields the protein CASSVGQGNYGYTF.

The gene calls are TRBV6-5 and TRBJ1-1, with D maybe TRBD1 (6 bases). V dropped 2 bases and J dropped 8 bases, with 9 bases sitting between them. CDR3 size: 12 residues. Germline lookup yields CDR1 MNHEY and CDR2 SVGAGI. CDR3 coding DNA: TGTGCCAGCAGTTACGGAACAGGGGAAGCTTTCTTT. This codes for CASSYGTGEAFF.

The rearrangement links TRBV19 to TRBJ2-1; 14 bases match TRBD2. V shed 6 bases, J shed 4 bases, and the junction held 8 bases outside the gene matches. CDR3 length: 17 residues. The germline V gene has CDR1 LNHDA and CDR2 SQIVND (reference sequence). The CDR3 DNA reads TGTGCCAGTAGCACTCGGACTAGCGGGAGGTCTTACAATGAGCAGTTCTTC. Amino acids: CASSTRTSGRSYNEQFF.

This rearrangement joins TRBV4-1 to TRBJ2-2; no definite D call. The V end lost 1 base, the J end lost 0 bases, and 6 bases lay between the germline ends. The CDR3 runs 15 residues. Germline CDR1 reads MGHRA; CDR2 reads YSYEKL. CDR3 amino acids: CASSQVLSNTGELFF. The CDR3 coding sequence is TGCGCCAGCAGCCAAGTTCTGTCGAACACCGGGGAGCTGTTTTTT.

This sequence joins TRBV25-1 and TRBJ1-1, with unresolved D. Trimming took 1 base from V and 6 from J, leaving 9 bases between them. The CDR3 has 13 amino acids. The germline V gene has CDR1 MGHDK and CDR2 SYGVNS. The CDR3 DNA sequence: TGTGCCAGCAGTGAATGGGCCGGGGCTGAAGCTTTCTTT. It specifies CASSEWAGAEAFF.

This clone was seen only once. V usage is TRBV7-2 and J usage is TRBJ2-2; D is unclear. CDR3 length: 12 residues. Trimming pared 4 bases from V and 8 bases from J, leaving 8 bases between. CDR1 and CDR2 from the germline V gene are SGHTA and FQGNSA. CDR3 sequence: CASSYGDGELFF. The CDR3 region has the DNA TGTGCCAGCAGCTACGGAGATGGGGAGCTGTTTTTT.

The chain carries TRBV28 and TRBJ2-7; 12 bases align to TRBD2. V dropped 6 bases and J dropped 3; count of bases not matched to a gene: 3. CDR1 is MDHEN and CDR2 is SYDVKM in the germline V gene. This CDR3 region has 14 residues. The CDR3, as DNA: TGTGCCAGCAGGCTAGCGGGAGGGTACTACGAGCAGTACTTC. Protein product: CASRLAGGYYEQYF.

This chain's CDR3 is CSVGDNRNQPQHF. In DNA, the CDR3 is TGCAGCGTCGGGGACAACCGAAATCAGCCCCAGCATTTT. The rearrangement uses TRBV29-1 and TRBJ1-5, with a possible D match to TRBD1 (6 bases). Germline V gene data show CDR1 as SQVTM and CDR2 as ANQGSEA. V lost 6 bases to trimming and J lost 4 bases, with 13 bases between them. The CDR3 totals 13 residues.